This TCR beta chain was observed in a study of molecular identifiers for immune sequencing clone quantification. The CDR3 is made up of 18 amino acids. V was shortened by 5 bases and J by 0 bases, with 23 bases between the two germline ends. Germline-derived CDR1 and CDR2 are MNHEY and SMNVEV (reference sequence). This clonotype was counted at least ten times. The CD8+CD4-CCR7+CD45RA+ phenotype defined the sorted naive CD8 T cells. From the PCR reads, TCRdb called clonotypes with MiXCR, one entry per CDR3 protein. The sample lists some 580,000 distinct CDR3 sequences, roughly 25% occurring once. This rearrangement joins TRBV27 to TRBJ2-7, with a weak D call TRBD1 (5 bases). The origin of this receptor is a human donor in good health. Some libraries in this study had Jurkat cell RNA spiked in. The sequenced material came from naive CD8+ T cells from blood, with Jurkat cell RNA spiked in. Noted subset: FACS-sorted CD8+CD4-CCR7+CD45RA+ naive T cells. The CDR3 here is CASSPWSRPTDSSYEQYF. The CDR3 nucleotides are TGTGCCAGCAGTCCCTGGAGTAGGCCGACCGACAGCTCCTACGAGCAGTACTTC.